A selection of T cell receptor beta chains follows, all from one sample in a study of blood T cell repertoires in COVID-19. Clones were sequenced by immunoSEQ multiplex PCR, and TCRdb holds only the in-frame ones, with some missing. The data show roughly 250,000 clones, 65% to 90% seen once. Sequencing was carried out using peripheral blood. The receptors were sampled from a woman aged 60-75 years with active or convalescent COVID-19. The CDR3 runs from the conserved cysteine through the conserved F or W. The order of the fields is V gene, D gene, CDR3 length, clone size, J gene, CDR3 DNA, CDR3 protein. D genes are given only for firm matches. Size values are once, few and many counts, or a class for expanded clones, and some rows have none.

TRBV5-1,TRBD1,15,.,TRBJ1-4,TGCGCCAGCAGCGGGGGGACAGGGGAGATTGAAAAACTGTTTTTT,CASSGGTGEIEKLFF
TRBV2,.,13,.,TRBJ1-3,TGTGCCAGCAGTCTGCTAGTTTGGGACACCATATATTTT,CASSLLVWDTIYF
TRBV6-2/TRBV6-3,.,13,.,TRBJ1-5,TGTGCCAGCAGTTACGCGGGGAATCAGCCCCAGCATTTT,CASSYAGNQPQHF
TRBV14,TRBD1,14,.,TRBJ1-2,TGTGCCAGCAGCCAAGCCAGACAGGGTGGCGGCTACACCTTC,CASSQARQGGGYTF
TRBV5-6,.,14,.,TRBJ1-2,TGTGCCAGCAGCCCCGGGGTCGGATCCTATGGCTACACCTTC,CASSPGVGSYGYTF
TRBV7-2,TRBD2,16,.,TRBJ2-7,TGTGCCAGCAGCTTAGAGGGGAGGGGTCTTACCTACGAGCAGTACTTC,CASSLEGRGLTYEQYF
TRBV7-2,TRBD1,15,.,TRBJ2-1,TGTGCCAGCAACCCCGACAGGGGCGCCTACAATGAGCAGTTCTTC,CASNPDRGAYNEQFF
TRBV5-6,TRBD2,18,once,TRBJ2-2,TGTGCCAGCAGCTTGTCATGGTCCGGGGGGGCCAGTAGCGGGGAGCTGTTTTTT,CASSLSWSGGASSGELFF
TRBV6-2/TRBV6-3,TRBD2,15,.,TRBJ2-7,TGTGCCAGCAGTTCCCCAAACTTTAGCGGGGGGGCCAGGAACTTC,CASSSPNFSGGARNF
TRBV19,TRBD1,15,.,TRBJ1-5,TGTGCCAGTAGTGCCCCCCGACAGGGCCTTCAGCCCCAGCATTTT,CASSAPRQGLQPQHF
TRBV7-3,.,16,.,TRBJ1-2,TGTGCCAGCAGCTTAACCCCAGACCAGCGGTTGCATGGCTACACCTTC,CASSLTPDQRLHGYTF
TRBV12-3/TRBV12-4,.,13,.,TRBJ2-3,TGTGCCAGCAGTCAGGGGGGCCCAGATACGCAGTATTTT,CASSQGGPDTQYF
TRBV20-1,.,11,.,TRBJ2-5,TGCAGTGCTAGAGATCGGAGAGCCCAGTACTTC,CSARDRRAQYF
TRBV5-1,TRBD1,16,few,TRBJ1-3,TGCGCCAGCAGCTTGCGGACAGGGCCGGGTGGAAACACCATATATTTT,CASSLRTGPGGNTIYF
TRBV7-2,TRBD1,18,.,TRBJ2-7,TGTGCCAGCAGCGTTCAATCCGGGACAGAATATAGCTCCTACGAGCAGTACTTC,CASSVQSGTEYSSYEQYF
TRBV9,.,12,.,TRBJ1-1,TGTGCCAGCAGCGTAGTCGGTTCTGAAGCTTTCTTT,CASSVVGSEAFF
TRBV19,.,15,.,TRBJ2-5,TGTGCCAGTAGTAAGGGGGGCAGGGGGCAAGAGACCCAGTACTTC,CASSKGGRGQETQYF
TRBV7-8,TRBD2,17,.,TRBJ2-5,TGTGCCAGCAGCTCGAATATAGCGGGGAGACCACAAGAGACCCAGTACTTC,CASSSNIAGRPQETQYF
TRBV15,.,15,.,TRBJ1-2,TGTGCCACCAGCCCCCGATCCCAGGGTTACTATGGCTACACCTTC,CATSPRSQGYYGYTF
TRBV6-5,TRBD1,16,.,TRBJ2-5,TGTGCCAGCAGTTCCCCCGGGACAGGGCGCCAAGAGACCCAGTACTTC,CASSSPGTGRQETQYF